This T cell receptor beta chain derives from a study of identical twins. Study conclusions and caveats: Twin pairs' shared out-of-frame alpha sequences were enriched in low generation probability.

With respect to this clonotype: No antigen is known for it.

TCRdb used MiXCR to reprocess the 5' RACE reads, holding one entry per CDR3 protein. The sample includes roughly 700,000 distinct CDR3 sequences, 8.6% seen only once; the top ten take 0.75% to 1%. The sample also formed part of further work on yellow fever vaccine responses in identical twins.

Input material: PBMCs. This clonotype was obtained from a woman aged 18-29 years in good health.

The CDR3 DNA reads TGTGCCAGCAGTTACTCTCCCGCACGGCCCTACAATGAGCAGTTCTTC. Encoded protein: CASSYSPARPYNEQFF. The gene calls are TRBV6-2 or TRBV6-3 and TRBJ2-1; D unclear. With 0 bases removed from V and 2 bases from J, the gap between germline ends came to 11 bases. CDR1 is MNHEY and CDR2 is SVGEGT in the germline V gene. CDR3 length: 16 residues.